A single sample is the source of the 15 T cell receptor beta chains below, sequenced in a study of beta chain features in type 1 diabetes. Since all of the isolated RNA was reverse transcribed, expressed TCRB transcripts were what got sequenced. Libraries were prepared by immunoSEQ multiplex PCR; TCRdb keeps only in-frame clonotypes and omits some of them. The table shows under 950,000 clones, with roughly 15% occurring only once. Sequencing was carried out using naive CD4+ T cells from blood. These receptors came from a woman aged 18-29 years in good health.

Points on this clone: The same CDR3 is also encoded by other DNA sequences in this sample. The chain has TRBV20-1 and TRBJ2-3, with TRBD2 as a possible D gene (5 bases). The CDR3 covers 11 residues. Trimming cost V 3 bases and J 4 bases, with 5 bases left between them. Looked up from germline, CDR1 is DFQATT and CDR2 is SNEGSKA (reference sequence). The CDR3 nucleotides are TGCAGTGCTAGGAGGGCAGATACGCAGTATTTT. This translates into CSARRADTQYF.

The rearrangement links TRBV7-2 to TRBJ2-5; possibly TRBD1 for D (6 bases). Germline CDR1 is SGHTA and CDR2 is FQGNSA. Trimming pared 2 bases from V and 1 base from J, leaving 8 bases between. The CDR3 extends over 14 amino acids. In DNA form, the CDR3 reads TGTGCCAGCAGCTTATCGGACAGCCAAGAGACCCAGTACTTC. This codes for CASSLSDSQETQYF.

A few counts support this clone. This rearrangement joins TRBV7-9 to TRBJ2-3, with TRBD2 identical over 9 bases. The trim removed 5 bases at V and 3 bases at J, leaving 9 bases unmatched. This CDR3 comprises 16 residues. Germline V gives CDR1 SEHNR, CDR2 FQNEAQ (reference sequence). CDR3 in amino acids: CASSTGLAGWTDTQYF. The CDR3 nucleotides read TGTGCCAGCAGCACCGGCCTAGCGGGGTGGACAGATACGCAGTATTTT.

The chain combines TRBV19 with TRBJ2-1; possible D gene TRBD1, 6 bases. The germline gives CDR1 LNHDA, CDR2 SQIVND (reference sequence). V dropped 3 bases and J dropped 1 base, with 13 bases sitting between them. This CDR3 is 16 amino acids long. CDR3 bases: TGTGCCAGTAGTATGACCGGGACACTTTCCTACAATGAGCAGTTCTTC. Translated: CASSMTGTLSYNEQFF. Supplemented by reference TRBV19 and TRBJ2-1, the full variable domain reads DGGITQSPKYLFRKEGQNVTLSCEQNLNHDAMYWYRQDPGQGLRLIYYSQIVNDFQKGDIAEGYSVSREKKESFPLTVTSAQKNPTAFYLCASSMTGTLSYNEQFFGPGTRLTVL.

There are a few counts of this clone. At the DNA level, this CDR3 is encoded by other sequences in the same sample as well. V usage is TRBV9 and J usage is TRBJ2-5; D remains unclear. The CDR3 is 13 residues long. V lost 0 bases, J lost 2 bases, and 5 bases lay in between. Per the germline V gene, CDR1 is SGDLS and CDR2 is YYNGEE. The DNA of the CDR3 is TGTGCCAGCAGCGTAGCCTCTCAAGAGACCCAGTACTTC. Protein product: CASSVASQETQYF.

CDR3 amino acids: CASSLDTYQPQHF. The CDR3 nucleotides read TGTGCCAGCAGTTTAGACACATATCAGCCCCAGCATTTT. V gene TRBV28 combines with J gene TRBJ1-5; no reliable D call. V was clipped by 2 bases and J by 5 bases, with 7 bases between them. The CDR3 runs 13 residues. The germline V gene encodes CDR1 MDHEN and CDR2 SYDVKM.

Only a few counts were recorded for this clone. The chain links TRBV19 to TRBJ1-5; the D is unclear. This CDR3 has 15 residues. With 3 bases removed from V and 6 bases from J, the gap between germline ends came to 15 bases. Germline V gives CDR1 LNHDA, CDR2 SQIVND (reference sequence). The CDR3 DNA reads TGTGCCAGTAGTATGAATATGGCCGGGATTCAGCCCCAGCATTTT. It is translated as CASSMNMAGIQPQHF.

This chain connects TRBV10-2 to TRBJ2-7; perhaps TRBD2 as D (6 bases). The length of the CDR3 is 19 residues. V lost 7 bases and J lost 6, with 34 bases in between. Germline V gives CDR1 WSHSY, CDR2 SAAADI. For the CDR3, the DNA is TGCGCCAGCAAGACAAACCGTATAGTGGGGGGTGGCTTCTTGGGCGAGCAGTACTTC. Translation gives CASKTNRIVGGGFLGEQYF.

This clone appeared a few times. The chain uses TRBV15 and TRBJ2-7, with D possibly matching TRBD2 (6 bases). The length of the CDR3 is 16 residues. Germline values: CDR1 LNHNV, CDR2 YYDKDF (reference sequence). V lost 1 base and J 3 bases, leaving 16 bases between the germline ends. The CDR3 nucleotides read TGTGCCACCAGCAGAGTAATGGTGTGGGGGGACTACGAGCAGTACTTC. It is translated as CATSRVMVWGDYEQYF.

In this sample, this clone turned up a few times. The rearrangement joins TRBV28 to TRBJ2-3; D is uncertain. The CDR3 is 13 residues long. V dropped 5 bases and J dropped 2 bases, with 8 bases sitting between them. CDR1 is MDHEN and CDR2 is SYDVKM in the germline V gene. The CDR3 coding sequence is TGTGCCAGCAGTAGCAGAATCACAGATACGCAGTATTTT. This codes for CASSSRITDTQYF.

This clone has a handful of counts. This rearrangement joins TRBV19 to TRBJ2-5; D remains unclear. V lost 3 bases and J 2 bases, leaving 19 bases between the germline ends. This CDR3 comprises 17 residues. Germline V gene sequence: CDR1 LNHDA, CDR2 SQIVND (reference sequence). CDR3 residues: CASSMGIGPVGQETQYF. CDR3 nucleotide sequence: TGTGCCAGTAGTATGGGGATCGGACCGGTCGGTCAAGAGACCCAGTACTTC.

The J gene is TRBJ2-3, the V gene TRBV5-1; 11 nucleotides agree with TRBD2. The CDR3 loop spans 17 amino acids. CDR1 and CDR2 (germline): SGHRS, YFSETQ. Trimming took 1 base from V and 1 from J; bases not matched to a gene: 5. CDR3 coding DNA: TGCGCCAGCAGCTTGCCCAAGGGACTAGCGGGCACAGATACGCAGTATTTT. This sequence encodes CASSLPKGLAGTDTQYF.

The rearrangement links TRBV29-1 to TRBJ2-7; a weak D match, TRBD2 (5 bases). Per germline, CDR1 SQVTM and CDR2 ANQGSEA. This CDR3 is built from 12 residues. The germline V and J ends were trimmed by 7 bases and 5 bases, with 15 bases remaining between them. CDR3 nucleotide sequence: TGCAGCGGTGGCCGGACTTCGAACGAGCAGTACTTC. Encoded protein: CSGGRTSNEQYF.

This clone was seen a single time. The CDR3 DNA is TGCGCCAGCAGCCAAGGGTTTAGCTCAAATCAGCCCCAGCATTTT. Residues: CASSQGFSSNQPQHF. V is TRBV4-3 and J is TRBJ1-5; D not certain. The germline V gene has CDR1 LGHNA and CDR2 YSLEER. This CDR3 comprises 15 residues. Trimming left V 1 base short and J 4 bases short, with 11 bases between.

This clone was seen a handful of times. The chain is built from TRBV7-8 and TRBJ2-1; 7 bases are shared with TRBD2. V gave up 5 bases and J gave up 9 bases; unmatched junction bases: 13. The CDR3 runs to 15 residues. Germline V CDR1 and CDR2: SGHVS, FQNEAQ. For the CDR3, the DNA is TGTGCCAGCAGCCAAAGCGGGGTTCATCATAGTGAGCAGTTCTTC. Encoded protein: CASSQSGVHHSEQFF.